Sequencing of this T cell receptor (beta chain) was carried out in a study of control samples from healthy donors and cancer patients. With 2 bases removed from V and 5 bases from J, the gap between germline ends came to 10 bases. The CDR3 runs 14 residues. CDR1 and CDR2 (germline): SGHRS, YFSETQ. The method was immunoSEQ multiplex PCR; TCRdb's version includes in-frame clones alone and lacks a portion of them. The profile covers some 120,000 clones, with about 88% appearing a single time and about 3.2% taken by the ten largest. The sequenced material came from blood. The receptor was isolated from a man aged 50 to 60 in good health. This chain links TRBV5-1 with TRBJ1-4, with unresolved D. CDR3 DNA: TGCGCCAGCAGCTTAGCTGCCCCAAATGAAAAACTGTTTTTT. This sequence encodes CASSLAAPNEKLFF.